Listed here is a single T cell receptor beta chain. What it recognizes is unknown. The data were produced by immunoSEQ multiplex PCR, yet TCRdb's version contains in-frame clones alone and is incomplete. Of several thousand clones listed, approximately 73% are singletons. Trimming removed 6 bases at V and 1 base at J, with 3 bases between. This CDR3 has 11 residues. The germline V gene has CDR1 ENHRY and CDR2 SYGVKD. Surgery without prior neoadjuvant therapy was the treatment of the selected pancreatic ductal adenocarcinoma patients. The sample originates from a study of T cells in pancreatic ductal adenocarcinoma. Study-wide findings and caveats: Blood clonality (around 0.066) did not differ significantly from tumor (around 0.1).

The material sequenced was pancreatic tumor tissue. V is TRBV10-3 and J is TRBJ1-1; D is unclear. The clonotype was recovered from a human donor with pancreatic ductal adenocarcinoma. The CDR3 loop reads CAIRTNTEAFF. The CDR3 bases are TGTGCCATCAGGACGAACACTGAAGCTTTCTTT.